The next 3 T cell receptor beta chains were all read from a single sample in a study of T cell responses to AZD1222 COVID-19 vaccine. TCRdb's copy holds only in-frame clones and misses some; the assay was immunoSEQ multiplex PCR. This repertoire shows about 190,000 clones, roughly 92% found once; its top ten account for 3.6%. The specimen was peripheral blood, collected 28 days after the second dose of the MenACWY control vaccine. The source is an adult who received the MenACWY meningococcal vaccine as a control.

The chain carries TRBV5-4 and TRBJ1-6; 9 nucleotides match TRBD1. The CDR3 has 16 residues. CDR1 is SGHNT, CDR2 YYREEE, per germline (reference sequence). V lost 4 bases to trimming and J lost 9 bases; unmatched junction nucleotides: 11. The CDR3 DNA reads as TGTGCCAGCAGCCTGGGTAATACAGGGGGCGGTTCACCCCTCCACTTT. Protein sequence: CASSLGNTGGGSPLHF.

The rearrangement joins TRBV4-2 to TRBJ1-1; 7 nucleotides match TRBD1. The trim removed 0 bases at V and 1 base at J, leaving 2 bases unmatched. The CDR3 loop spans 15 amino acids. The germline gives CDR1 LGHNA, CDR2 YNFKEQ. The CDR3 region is CASSQDRTGNTEAFF. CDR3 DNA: TGTGCCAGCAGCCAAGATAGGACAGGGAACACTGAAGCTTTCTTT.

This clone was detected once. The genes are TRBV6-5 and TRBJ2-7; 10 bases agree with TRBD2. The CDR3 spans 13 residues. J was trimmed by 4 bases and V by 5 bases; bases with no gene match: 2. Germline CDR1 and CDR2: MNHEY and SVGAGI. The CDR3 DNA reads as TGTGCCAGCAGTACTAGCGGGAATTACGAGCAGTACTTC. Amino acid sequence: CASSTSGNYEQYF.